This T cell receptor beta chain is from a study of T cells in localized non-small cell lung cancer. This clone showed up just once. What it binds is not known. The CDR3 contains 14 residues. Germline values: CDR1 SGHDT, CDR2 YYEEEE. With 2 bases removed from V and 4 bases from J, the gap between germline ends came to 12 bases. Study-wide results and limits: There was higher T cell clonality in uninvolved adjacent lung than in tumor, and it was highest there. A median of approximately 54 clones ranked among the top 100 in tumor appeared in adjacent lung. Sequencing involved a lone tumor region, leaving heterogeneity possible. Among blood samples, higher T cell density accompanied longer overall survival.

Clones were sequenced by immunoSEQ multiplex PCR, and TCRdb holds only the in-frame ones, with some missing. Of tens of thousands of clones in the sample, 86% were seen once. The sequencing used peripheral blood, collected before any cancer treatment. This TCR was recovered from a male donor older than 55 with stage III squamous cell lung carcinoma. The chain joins TRBV5-6 to TRBJ1-2, with unresolved D. The CDR3 reads CASSFGQDLYGYTF. In DNA form, the CDR3 reads TGTGCCAGCAGCTTCGGGCAGGACCTCTATGGCTACACCTTC.